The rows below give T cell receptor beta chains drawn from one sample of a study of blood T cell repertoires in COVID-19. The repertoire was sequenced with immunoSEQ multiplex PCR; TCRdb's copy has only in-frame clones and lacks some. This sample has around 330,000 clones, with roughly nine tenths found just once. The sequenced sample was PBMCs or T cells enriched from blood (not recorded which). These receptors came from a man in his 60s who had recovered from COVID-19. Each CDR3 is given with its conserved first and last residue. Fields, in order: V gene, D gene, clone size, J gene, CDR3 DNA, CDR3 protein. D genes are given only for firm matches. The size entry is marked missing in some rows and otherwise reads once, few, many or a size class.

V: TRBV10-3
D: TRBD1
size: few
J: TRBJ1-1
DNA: TGTGCCTCAAGGGACAGTCATTCAACTGAAGCTTTCTTT
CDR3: CASRDSHSTEAFF

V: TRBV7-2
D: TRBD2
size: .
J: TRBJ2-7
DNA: TGTGCCAGCAGCTTGGGAGTGGCTAGCGGGAGAGTCGACGAGCAGTACTTC
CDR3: CASSLGVASGRVDEQYF

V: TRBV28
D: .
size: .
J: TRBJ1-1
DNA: TGTGCCATCCGAGCACTACCAGAGAACACTGAAGCTTTCTTT
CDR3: CAIRALPENTEAFF

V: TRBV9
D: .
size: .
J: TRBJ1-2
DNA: TGTGCCAGCAGCGTAGCCAGGGGTCGAGGCTACACCTTC
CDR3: CASSVARGRGYTF

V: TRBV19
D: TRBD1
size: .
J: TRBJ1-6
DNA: TGTGCCAGTAGCGGGACAGGCAATTCACCCCTCCACTTT
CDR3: CASSGTGNSPLHF

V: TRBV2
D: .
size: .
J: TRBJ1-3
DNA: TGTGCCAGCAGCGGAGCCCCGAACTCTGGAAACACCATATATTTT
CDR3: CASSGAPNSGNTIYF

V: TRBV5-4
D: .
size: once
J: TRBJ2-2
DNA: TGTGCCAGCAGCTTGGCCGGTAGAACTACCGGGGAGCTGTTTTTT
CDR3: CASSLAGRTTGELFF

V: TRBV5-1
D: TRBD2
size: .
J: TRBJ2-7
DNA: TGCGCCAGCAGCGTTACTAGCGGGAGCTACGAGCAGTACTTC
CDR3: CASSVTSGSYEQYF

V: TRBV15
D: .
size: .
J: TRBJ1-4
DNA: TGTGCCACCAGCATCGCTTGGCAGGGAGGTTTTGAAAAACTGTTTTTT
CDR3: CATSIAWQGGFEKLFF

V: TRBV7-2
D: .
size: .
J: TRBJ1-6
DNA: TGTGCCAGCAGCTTAGGTGGCGGGGGCAGTTCACCCCTCCACTTT
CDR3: CASSLGGGGSSPLHF

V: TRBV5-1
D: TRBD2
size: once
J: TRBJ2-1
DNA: TGCGCCAGCAGCTTGACACTAGCGGGAGGTTACAATGAGCAGTTCTTC
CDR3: CASSLTLAGGYNEQFF

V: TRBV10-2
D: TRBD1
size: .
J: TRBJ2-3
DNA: TGCGCCAGCAAACAGGGGGCGCCGACAGATACGCAGTATTTT
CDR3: CASKQGAPTDTQYF

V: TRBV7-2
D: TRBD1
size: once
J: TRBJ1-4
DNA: TGTGCCAGCAGCCAACGGACAGGGAGGGAAAAACTGTTTTTT
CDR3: CASSQRTGREKLFF

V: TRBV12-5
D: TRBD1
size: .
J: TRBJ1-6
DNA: TGTGCTAGTGGTTTGGGGGTGACAGGGTGGCGGAGGAATTCACCCCTCCACTTT
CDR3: CASGLGVTGWRRNSPLHF

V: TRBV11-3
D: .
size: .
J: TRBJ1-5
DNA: TGTGCCAGCAGCTCCTCCCCAACCGGGGACACTAATCAGCCCCAGCATTTT
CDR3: CASSSSPTGDTNQPQHF